A single sample is the source of the 14 T cell receptor beta chains below, sequenced in a study of T cells in Graves' hyperthyroidism and ophthalmopathy. Amplified TCR beta CDR3 regions came from RNA transcripts. Researchers ran a first-round RT-PCR on the TCR CDR3 using the HTBI primer set. MiXCR, applied by TCRdb to the multiplex PCR reads, yields one record per CDR3 protein. The sample records fewer than 200,000 distinct CDR3 sequences, 9.4% being singletons. Sequencing used blood. Receptor source: a woman between 18 and 30 years old with Graves' hyperthyroidism that later progressed to Graves' ophthalmopathy.

This clonotype was observed many times. V usage is TRBV6-2 or TRBV6-3 and J usage is TRBJ1-1; perhaps TRBD1 as D (5 bases). This CDR3 is built from 13 residues. Germline values: CDR1 MNHEY, CDR2 SVGEGT. V lost 4 bases and J lost 4, with 10 bases in between. The CDR3 DNA reads as TGTGCCAGCAGTTTCCGTGGGACCACTGAAGCTTTCTTT. It specifies CASSFRGTTEAFF.

This clonotype was recorded at least ten times. The chain joins TRBV2 to TRBJ1-2; 9 nucleotides line up with TRBD1. The CDR3 is 14 residues long. The V gene's germline CDR1 is SNHLY and CDR2 FYNNEI. J lost 0 bases, V lost 6 bases, and 2 bases had no gene match. CDR3 sequence: CASSRDRANYGYTF. In DNA form, the CDR3 reads TGTGCCAGCAGCCGGGACAGGGCTAACTATGGCTACACCTTC. Full variable domain (rest looked up from reference TRBV2 and TRBJ1-2): EPEVTQTPSHQVTQMGQEVILRCVPISNHLYFYWYRQILGQKVEFLVSFYNNEISEKSEIFDDQFSVERPDGSNFTLKIRSTKLEDSAMYFCASSRDRANYGYTFGSGTRLTVV.

Note on this clonotype: A much more abundant neighbour one base away suggests this may be a read error. The CDR3 does not end in the conserved phenylalanine or tryptophan, so this is likely a read error. The genes are TRBV28 and TRBJ1-1; 8 nucleotides align to TRBD1. With V trimmed by 2 bases and J by 1 base, 3 bases remained unmatched. CDR1 is MDHEN, CDR2 SYDVKM, per germline. The CDR3 has 15 residues. CDR3 residues: CASSLRTGRNTEAFL. CDR3 in DNA: TGTGCCAGCAGTTTAAGGACAGGGAGGAACACTGAAGCTTTCCTT.

In its sample, this clonotype was seen many times. The chain joins TRBV24-1 to TRBJ2-1; 9 bases line up with TRBD2. V gave up 5 bases and J gave up 2 bases; unmatched junction bases: 3. The CDR3 runs to 15 residues. Germline V CDR1 and CDR2: KGHDR, SFDVKD. The CDR3 DNA is TGTGCCACCAGTGTGGCGGGAGGGCCCTACAATGAGCAGTTCTTC. Translating it yields CATSVAGGPYNEQFF.

In this sample, this clonotype turned up many times. The V gene is TRBV6-1, the J gene TRBJ1-2, with TRBD1 identical over 10 bases. Germline V CDR1 and CDR2: MNHNS, SASEGT. The CDR3 has 13 amino acids. V dropped 5 bases and J dropped 8; count of bases not matched to a gene: 5. This CDR3 reads CASSYGDRGGYTF. The CDR3 DNA sequence: TGTGCCAGCAGTTACGGGGACAGGGGCGGCTACACCTTC.

This clonotype was observed at least ten times. This sequence joins TRBV2 and TRBJ2-1, with 8 bases identical to TRBD1. Germline lookup yields CDR1 SNHLY and CDR2 FYNNEI. The CDR3 contains 13 residues. J gave up 7 bases and V 11 bases, and 10 bases lay outside the gene matches. Here the CDR3 DNA reads TGTGCCGACCGACAGGGGCCGGGGAATGAGCAGTTCTTC. It specifies CADRQGPGNEQFF.

This clonotype was recorded many times. The V gene is TRBV7-8, the J gene TRBJ2-5; 7 positions agree with TRBD1. Germline CDR1 SGHVS, CDR2 FQNEAQ. Unmatched junction bases numbered 13, after V lost 1 base and J lost 5 bases. This CDR3 has 17 residues. This CDR3 reads CASSLDAADRVAETQYF. DNA of the CDR3: TGTGCCAGCAGCTTAGACGCCGCCGACAGGGTCGCGGAGACCCAGTACTTC.

This clonotype was counted at least ten times. The genes are TRBV7-2 and TRBJ1-6; maybe TRBD1 (6 bases). This CDR3 contains 15 residues. Trimming left V 4 bases short and J 7 bases short, with 14 bases between. In germline, CDR1 is SGHTA, CDR2 FQGNSA. Here the CDR3 reads CASSSQGRANSPLHF. The DNA of the CDR3 is TGTGCCAGCAGCTCACAGGGAAGGGCAAATTCACCCCTCCACTTT. The full variable domain, its missing parts supplied by reference TRBV7-2 and TRBJ1-6, is GAGVSQSPSNKVTEKGKDVELRCDPISGHTALYWYRQSLGQGLEFLIYFQGNSAPDKSGLPSDRFSAERTGGSVSTLTIQRTQQEDSAVYLCASSSQGRANSPLHFGNGTRLTVT.

In its sample, this clonotype was seen many times. J is TRBJ1-1 and V is TRBV7-9; no reliable D call. Trimming removed 1 base at V and 7 bases at J, with 13 bases between. Germline V gives CDR1 SEHNR, CDR2 FQNEAQ (reference sequence). The CDR3 runs 14 residues. CDR3 in amino acids: CASSLGSAGVEAFF. In nucleotides, the CDR3 is TGTGCCAGCAGCTTAGGTTCGGCGGGAGTTGAAGCTTTCTTT.

This clonotype has ten or more counts. This chain uses TRBV4-2 with TRBJ1-2; 12 nucleotides align to TRBD1. The trim removed 2 bases at V and 5 bases at J, leaving 3 bases unmatched. The CDR3 contains 15 residues. The V gene's germline CDR1 is LGHNA and CDR2 YNFKEQ. The CDR3 nucleotides read TGTGCCAGCAGCCAACCGGGACAGGGGGCGTATGGCTACACCTTC. Amino acids: CASSQPGQGAYGYTF.

V and J are TRBV11-2 and TRBJ2-5, with 7 bases lining up with TRBD2. Germline V lookup: CDR1 SGHAT, CDR2 FQNNGV. The V and J ends lost 5 bases and 4 bases, in that order; junction bases with no gene match: 13. This CDR3 has 16 residues. The CDR3: CASSRLGLVSSETQYF. The DNA of the CDR3 is TGTGCCAGCAGCCGACTTGGACTAGTCAGTTCAGAGACCCAGTACTTC.

In nucleotides, the CDR3 is TGCGCCAGCAGCTTTGTTGGGTCAAATGAGGCGCAGTATTTT. Encoded protein: CASSFVGSNEAQYF. This chain uses TRBV5-1 with TRBJ2-3, with D unresolved. Deletions cut 2 bases from V and 10 bases from J, with 17 bases between. The CDR3 has 14 amino acids. From germline, CDR1 is SGHRS and CDR2 YFSETQ.

This clonotype was counted ten times or more. The chain carries TRBV29-1 and TRBJ1-1; the D is unclear. The V gene lost 2 bases and the J gene lost 2 bases, with 0 bases spanning the gap. Germline values: CDR1 SQVTM, CDR2 ANQGSEA. The CDR3 contains 10 residues. As DNA, the CDR3 is TGCAGCGTTGAAAACACTGAAGCTTTCTTT. Translating gives CSVENTEAFF.

The CDR3 region is CASSEEGVGELFF. The DNA for the CDR3 is TGTGCCAGCAGTGAAGAAGGTGTCGGGGAGCTGTTTTTT. The V gene is TRBV6-4, the J gene TRBJ2-2, with no clear D. Trimming cost V 3 bases and J 7 bases, with 9 bases left between them. This CDR3 region has 13 residues. Germline V gene sequence: CDR1 MRHNA, CDR2 SNTAGT.